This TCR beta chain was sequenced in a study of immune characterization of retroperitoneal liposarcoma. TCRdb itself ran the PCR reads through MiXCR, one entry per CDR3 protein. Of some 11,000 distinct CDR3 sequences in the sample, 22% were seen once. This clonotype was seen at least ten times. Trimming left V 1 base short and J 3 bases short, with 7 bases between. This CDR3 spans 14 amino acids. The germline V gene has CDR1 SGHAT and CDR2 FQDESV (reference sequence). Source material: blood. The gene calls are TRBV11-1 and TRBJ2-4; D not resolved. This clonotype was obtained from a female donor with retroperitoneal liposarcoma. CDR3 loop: CASSLGVRKNIQYF. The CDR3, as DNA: TGTGCCAGCAGCTTAGGGGTACGCAAAAACATTCAGTACTTC.